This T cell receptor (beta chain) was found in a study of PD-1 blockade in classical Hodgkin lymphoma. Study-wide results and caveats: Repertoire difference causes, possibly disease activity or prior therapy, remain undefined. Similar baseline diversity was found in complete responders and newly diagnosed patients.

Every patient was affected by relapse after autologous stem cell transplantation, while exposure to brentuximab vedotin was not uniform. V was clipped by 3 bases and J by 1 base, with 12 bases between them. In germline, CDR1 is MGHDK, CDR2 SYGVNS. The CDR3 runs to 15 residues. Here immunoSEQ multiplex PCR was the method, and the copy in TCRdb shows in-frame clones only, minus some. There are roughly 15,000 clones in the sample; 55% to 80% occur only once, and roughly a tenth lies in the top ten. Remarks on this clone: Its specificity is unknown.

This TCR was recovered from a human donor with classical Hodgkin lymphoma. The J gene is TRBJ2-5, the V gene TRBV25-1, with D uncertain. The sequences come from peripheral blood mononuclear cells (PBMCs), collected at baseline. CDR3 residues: CASSEGLGPQETQYF. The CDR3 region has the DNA TGTGCCAGCAGTGAGGGCCTTGGTCCCCAAGAGACCCAGTACTTC.